This TCR beta chain was captured in a study of T cell clonality in common variable immunodeficiency. TCRdb's copy holds only in-frame clones and misses some; the assay was immunoSEQ multiplex PCR. The sample holds about 52,000 clones, and no clone turns up only once. As to this clone: Its antigen is unknown.

The study's findings and limits: Authors noted CVID clonality's cause needs subpopulation repertoire sequencing. Fewer TCRbeta clones were shared among CVID subjects than controls.

The sample comprised peripheral blood mononuclear cells. This receptor was taken from a person aged 18 to 70 in good health.

The covered CDR3 bases are TGTGCCAGCAGCACTGGGACATCCCTGGGC. It codes for CASSTGTSLG. The whole CDR3 reads CASSTGTSLGYTF. V is TRBV7-9 and J is TRBJ1-2; TRBD1 might be the D (6 bases). The missing CDR3 end, 3 residues past where the read stops, is filled in from the germline J gene. Per the germline V gene, CDR1 is SEHNR and CDR2 is FQNEAQ (reference sequence). The length of the CDR3 is 13 residues.